This TCR beta chain emerged from a study of blood T cell repertoires in COVID-19. Study details: Samples representing acute and convalescent COVID-19 were sourced from the United States, Italy and Spain. Sample material is recorded as cDNA or gDNA derived from T cells, B-cell-depleted T cells, or PBMCs.

In the original analysis: By means of reference gene primer amplification, nucleated cell counts were estimated. Profiling relied on immunoSEQ multiplex PCR, and the TCRdb table lists in-frame clones only, not all of them. V and J calls and clone size follow that table, whereas D and trimming were derived from the DNA. The sample consists of 290,000 or so clones, 85% to 90% of them appearing once. The clonotype originates from a man between 65 and 85 years old with acute or convalescent COVID-19. Sequencing was done on a sample of peripheral blood.

CDR3 nucleotide sequence: TGTGCCAGCAGTCGCGGACAGTACAATCAGCCCCAGCATTTT. Translated, it gives CASSRGQYNQPQHF. The chain joins TRBV28 to TRBJ1-5, with a possible D match to TRBD1 (6 bases). The length of the CDR3 is 14 residues. The germline V gene has CDR1 MDHEN and CDR2 SYDVKM. The V gene lost 5 bases and the J gene lost 3 bases, with 11 bases spanning the gap.